These T cell receptor beta chains were read from a single sample in a study of blood T cell repertoires in COVID-19. TCRdb keeps only in-frame clones here, not all; method: immunoSEQ multiplex PCR. Found here are roughly 69,000 clones, about 88% of them singletons; the top ten hold about 5%. The specimen sequenced was peripheral blood. Receptors were obtained from a human donor in a cohort sampled during active COVID-19. CDR3s include the opening cysteine and the closing phenylalanine or tryptophan. Each record gives: D gene, V gene, J gene, clone size, CDR3 length, CDR3 DNA, CDR3 protein. A D gene is named only where the DNA matches it firmly. The listing skips clone size in some rows; elsewhere it reads once, few, many or a size class.

d_call: -; v_call: TRBV11-2; j_call: TRBJ1-1; clone_size: -; cdr3_length: 14; cdr3_nt: TGTGCCAGCAGCCATGGGGGGATAGCGGCTGAAGCTTTCTTT; cdr3_aa: CASSHGGIAAEAFF
d_call: -; v_call: TRBV5-1; j_call: TRBJ2-7; clone_size: -; cdr3_length: 14; cdr3_nt: TGCGCCAGCAGCACCAGGGGCCTCACCTACGAGCAGTACTTC; cdr3_aa: CASSTRGLTYEQYF
d_call: TRBD2; v_call: TRBV4-1; j_call: TRBJ2-3; clone_size: -; cdr3_length: 18; cdr3_nt: TGCGCCAGCAGCCAACCAGCCCGGACTAGCGGGAGTATATATACGCAGTATTTT; cdr3_aa: CASSQPARTSGSIYTQYF
d_call: -; v_call: TRBV10-3; j_call: TRBJ1-2; clone_size: -; cdr3_length: 15; cdr3_nt: TGTGCCATCAGTGGCAATTCCGAGGGGGGGAATGGCTACACCTTC; cdr3_aa: CAISGNSEGGNGYTF
d_call: -; v_call: TRBV12-3/TRBV12-4; j_call: TRBJ1-5; clone_size: -; cdr3_length: 12; cdr3_nt: TGTGCCAGCAGTTCAGGGCTTTATACCCAGCATTTT; cdr3_aa: CASSSGLYTQHF
d_call: -; v_call: TRBV5-1; j_call: TRBJ2-1; clone_size: -; cdr3_length: 14; cdr3_nt: TGCGCCACCTCAGGGGGGCGCTCCTACAATGAGCAGTTCTTC; cdr3_aa: CATSGGRSYNEQFF
d_call: TRBD1; v_call: TRBV5-4; j_call: TRBJ2-7; clone_size: -; cdr3_length: 13; cdr3_nt: TGTGCCAGCAGCCGGGGACAGGCCTACGAGCAGTACTTC; cdr3_aa: CASSRGQAYEQYF
d_call: TRBD1; v_call: TRBV20-1; j_call: TRBJ1-4; clone_size: -; cdr3_length: 13; cdr3_nt: TGCAGTGCTACTGAGGGGGCGGCCGAAAAACTGTTTTTT; cdr3_aa: CSATEGAAEKLFF
d_call: -; v_call: TRBV7-2; j_call: TRBJ1-5; clone_size: few; cdr3_length: 14; cdr3_nt: TGTGCCAGCAGCTCTGGTGGCATTGGTCAGCCCCAGCATTTT; cdr3_aa: CASSSGGIGQPQHF
d_call: TRBD2; v_call: TRBV15; j_call: TRBJ2-2; clone_size: -; cdr3_length: 20; cdr3_nt: TGTGCCACCAGCAGAGGACTAGCGGGAGTGGAATTCTCGAACACCGGGGAGCTGTTTTTT; cdr3_aa: CATSRGLAGVEFSNTGELFF
d_call: TRBD1; v_call: TRBV5-4; j_call: TRBJ1-3; clone_size: -; cdr3_length: 13; cdr3_nt: TGTGCCACCTTGGACAGGGGAGGAAACACCATATATTTT; cdr3_aa: CATLDRGGNTIYF
d_call: -; v_call: TRBV30; j_call: TRBJ1-5; clone_size: -; cdr3_length: 13; cdr3_nt: TGTGCCTGGAGTGTACAGGGCAACCAGCCCCAGCATTTT; cdr3_aa: CAWSVQGNQPQHF
d_call: -; v_call: TRBV3-1/TRBV3-2; j_call: TRBJ2-7; clone_size: once; cdr3_length: 14; cdr3_nt: TGTGCCAGCAGCCAACGTTCCAGGGGAGTCGAGCAGTACTTC; cdr3_aa: CASSQRSRGVEQYF
d_call: -; v_call: TRBV2; j_call: TRBJ2-7; clone_size: -; cdr3_length: 12; cdr3_nt: TGTGCCAGCCGGGACTGGCTCTACGAGCAGTACTTC; cdr3_aa: CASRDWLYEQYF
d_call: -; v_call: TRBV28; j_call: TRBJ2-5; clone_size: -; cdr3_length: 13; cdr3_nt: TGTGCCAGTCACCCACAGGGTCAAGAGACCCAGTACTTC; cdr3_aa: CASHPQGQETQYF
d_call: -; v_call: TRBV7-2; j_call: TRBJ1-1; clone_size: -; cdr3_length: 16; cdr3_nt: TGTGCCAGCAGCCAAGTTGGGGCTAGAATAAACACTGAAGCTTTCTTT; cdr3_aa: CASSQVGARINTEAFF
d_call: -; v_call: TRBV7-9; j_call: TRBJ2-4; clone_size: -; cdr3_length: 16; cdr3_nt: TGTGCCAGCAGCTTACCGGCTGGGACACCCCATAACATTCAGTACTTC; cdr3_aa: CASSLPAGTPHNIQYF
d_call: -; v_call: TRBV6-5; j_call: TRBJ1-2; clone_size: -; cdr3_length: 12; cdr3_nt: TGTGCCAGCAGCCAGAACCCTTATGGCTACACCTTC; cdr3_aa: CASSQNPYGYTF
d_call: -; v_call: TRBV4-2; j_call: TRBJ1-2; clone_size: -; cdr3_length: 18; cdr3_nt: TGTGCCAGCAGCCAAGATCACACAGGGCACCAACTAAACTATGGCTACACCTTC; cdr3_aa: CASSQDHTGHQLNYGYTF
d_call: -; v_call: TRBV6-6; j_call: TRBJ1-1; clone_size: -; cdr3_length: 11; cdr3_nt: TGTGCCAGCAGGCGGGACACTGAAGCTTTCTTT; cdr3_aa: CASRRDTEAFF
d_call: TRBD1; v_call: TRBV5-4; j_call: TRBJ2-7; clone_size: -; cdr3_length: 15; cdr3_nt: TGTGCCAGCAGCTTTCGACAGGGGGCTTTCTACGAGCAGTACTTC; cdr3_aa: CASSFRQGAFYEQYF
d_call: TRBD1; v_call: TRBV7-2; j_call: TRBJ2-1; clone_size: -; cdr3_length: 13; cdr3_nt: TGTGCCAGCAGCGAAAGACAGGGCCTGGGGCAGTTCTTC; cdr3_aa: CASSERQGLGQFF
d_call: TRBD2; v_call: TRBV15; j_call: TRBJ2-1; clone_size: -; cdr3_length: 16; cdr3_nt: TGTGCCACCAGCAGAGGGCCGGGACTAGCGGGAATGGAGCAGTTCTTC; cdr3_aa: CATSRGPGLAGMEQFF
d_call: TRBD1; v_call: TRBV12-5; j_call: TRBJ1-2; clone_size: -; cdr3_length: 14; cdr3_nt: TGTGCTACCGTACTACAGGACAGGGACTATGGCTACACCTTC; cdr3_aa: CATVLQDRDYGYTF
d_call: -; v_call: TRBV6-4; j_call: TRBJ1-3; clone_size: once; cdr3_length: 14; cdr3_nt: TGTGCCAGCAGATCTACAGTGAGTGGAAACACCATATATTTT; cdr3_aa: CASRSTVSGNTIYF
d_call: -; v_call: TRBV5-1; j_call: TRBJ2-3; clone_size: once; cdr3_length: 15; cdr3_nt: TGCGCCAGCAGCTTGGCGCCGTGGGAGACAGATACGCAGTATTTT; cdr3_aa: CASSLAPWETDTQYF
d_call: -; v_call: TRBV28; j_call: TRBJ1-4; clone_size: once; cdr3_length: 16; cdr3_nt: TGTGCCAGCAGTTCCCCCCGGGGGACAACTAATGAAAAACTGTTTTTT; cdr3_aa: CASSSPRGTTNEKLFF
d_call: TRBD1; v_call: TRBV2; j_call: TRBJ1-4; clone_size: once; cdr3_length: 15; cdr3_nt: TGTGCCAGCAGACTACGACAGGGCCTAAATGAAAAACTGTTTTTT; cdr3_aa: CASRLRQGLNEKLFF
d_call: -; v_call: TRBV5-1; j_call: TRBJ1-4; clone_size: -; cdr3_length: 15; cdr3_nt: TGCGCCAGCAGCTTGGGTGCACAGTTTAATGAAAAACTGTTTTTT; cdr3_aa: CASSLGAQFNEKLFF
d_call: TRBD1; v_call: TRBV7-2; j_call: TRBJ2-7; clone_size: -; cdr3_length: 15; cdr3_nt: TGTGCCAGCAGCTTAGGCGGGACAGGGTCCTACGAGCAGTACTTC; cdr3_aa: CASSLGGTGSYEQYF
d_call: TRBD1; v_call: TRBV25-1; j_call: TRBJ1-2; clone_size: -; cdr3_length: 12; cdr3_nt: TGTGCCAGCAGGGCCGGACAGGATGGCTACACCTTC; cdr3_aa: CASRAGQDGYTF
d_call: TRBD1; v_call: TRBV10-3; j_call: TRBJ1-6; clone_size: -; cdr3_length: 14; cdr3_nt: TGTGCCATCAGTGAGGAACAGGGGAATTCACCCCTCCACTTT; cdr3_aa: CAISEEQGNSPLHF
d_call: TRBD1; v_call: TRBV7-9; j_call: TRBJ2-5; clone_size: -; cdr3_length: 13; cdr3_nt: TGTGCCAGCAGCCCCGACAGGGGAGAGACCCAGTACTTC; cdr3_aa: CASSPDRGETQYF
d_call: -; v_call: TRBV6-6; j_call: TRBJ2-3; clone_size: -; cdr3_length: 17; cdr3_nt: TGTGCCAGCAGTCCCCAGAGGGGGTTCTTCCCCACAGATACGCAGTATTTT; cdr3_aa: CASSPQRGFFPTDTQYF
d_call: -; v_call: TRBV5-6; j_call: TRBJ1-1; clone_size: -; cdr3_length: 11; cdr3_nt: TGTGCCAGCAGCTTGTATACTGAAGCTTTCTTT; cdr3_aa: CASSLYTEAFF
d_call: -; v_call: TRBV5-1; j_call: TRBJ1-1; clone_size: -; cdr3_length: 14; cdr3_nt: TGCGCCAGCAGCTTGGACAGGCTGAACACTGAAGCTTTCTTT; cdr3_aa: CASSLDRLNTEAFF
d_call: -; v_call: TRBV18; j_call: TRBJ2-1; clone_size: -; cdr3_length: 14; cdr3_nt: TGTGCCAGCTCACCACCTGAAGCGTACAATGAGCAGTTCTTC; cdr3_aa: CASSPPEAYNEQFF
d_call: -; v_call: TRBV5-1; j_call: TRBJ2-1; clone_size: -; cdr3_length: 16; cdr3_nt: TGCGCCAGCAGCTTGGAGGGTAGCGGATTCTACAATGAGCAGTTCTTC; cdr3_aa: CASSLEGSGFYNEQFF
d_call: TRBD1; v_call: TRBV5-1; j_call: TRBJ2-7; clone_size: -; cdr3_length: 16; cdr3_nt: TGCGCCAGCAGCGCCGGGACAGCCGTTGGGTCGTACGAGCAGTACTTC; cdr3_aa: CASSAGTAVGSYEQYF
d_call: -; v_call: TRBV19; j_call: TRBJ2-3; clone_size: -; cdr3_length: 14; cdr3_nt: TGTGCCAGTAGTATCGGTAGAAGCACAGATACGCAGTATTTT; cdr3_aa: CASSIGRSTDTQYF
d_call: -; v_call: TRBV29-1; j_call: TRBJ2-3; clone_size: -; cdr3_length: 15; cdr3_nt: TGCAGCGCCCCGAAGCAACGGGAGTCCCCAGATACGCAGTATTTT; cdr3_aa: CSAPKQRESPDTQYF
d_call: -; v_call: TRBV30; j_call: TRBJ2-7; clone_size: -; cdr3_length: 11; cdr3_nt: TGTGCCTGGAGGAGGTGGACTGAGCAGTACTTC; cdr3_aa: CAWRRWTEQYF
d_call: TRBD2; v_call: TRBV19; j_call: TRBJ2-1; clone_size: few; cdr3_length: 12; cdr3_nt: TGTGCCAGTAGTACTAGCGGGAGCCAGCAGTTCTTC; cdr3_aa: CASSTSGSQQFF
d_call: TRBD1; v_call: TRBV5-1; j_call: TRBJ2-1; clone_size: -; cdr3_length: 23; cdr3_nt: TGCGCCAGCAGCTTCCGGGACAGGGAGGTTCAAGGCCCGAAGACCCTCCTCTACAATGAGCAGTTCTTC; cdr3_aa: CASSFRDREVQGPKTLLYNEQFF
d_call: TRBD1; v_call: TRBV19; j_call: TRBJ1-1; clone_size: -; cdr3_length: 14; cdr3_nt: TGTGCCAGTAAAACCGGGACAGTCGTCACTGAAGCTTTCTTT; cdr3_aa: CASKTGTVVTEAFF
d_call: TRBD2; v_call: TRBV18; j_call: TRBJ2-7; clone_size: -; cdr3_length: 15; cdr3_nt: TGTGCCAGCTCACCACCGGGGCTAGCGGGAGGTGAGCAGTACTTC; cdr3_aa: CASSPPGLAGGEQYF
d_call: TRBD1; v_call: TRBV14; j_call: TRBJ1-1; clone_size: -; cdr3_length: 18; cdr3_nt: TGTGCCAGCAGCCCCAAGGTCGGGACAGGGGTTGTGAACACTGAAGCTTTCTTT; cdr3_aa: CASSPKVGTGVVNTEAFF
d_call: -; v_call: TRBV7-2; j_call: TRBJ2-6; clone_size: once; cdr3_length: 15; cdr3_nt: TGTGCCAGCAGCTCTGTCCCTCCTGGGGCCAACGTCCTGACTTTC; cdr3_aa: CASSSVPPGANVLTF
d_call: TRBD2; v_call: TRBV27; j_call: TRBJ2-1; clone_size: -; cdr3_length: 14; cdr3_nt: TGTGCCAGCAGTGGGACTAGGGGAGTCGGAGAGCAGTTCTTC; cdr3_aa: CASSGTRGVGEQFF
d_call: -; v_call: TRBV5-1; j_call: TRBJ1-4; clone_size: once; cdr3_length: 13; cdr3_nt: TGCGCCAGCCGGGACTCAGAAGGGGAAAAACTGTTTTTT; cdr3_aa: CASRDSEGEKLFF
d_call: -; v_call: TRBV7-2; j_call: TRBJ2-1; clone_size: -; cdr3_length: 14; cdr3_nt: TGTGCCAGCAGCCGCGATGGGGGAGGCAATGAGCAGTTCTTC; cdr3_aa: CASSRDGGGNEQFF
d_call: -; v_call: TRBV5-4; j_call: TRBJ1-2; clone_size: -; cdr3_length: 15; cdr3_nt: TGTGCCAGCAGCTTGCCCGCAGGGAATACCTATGGCTACACCTTC; cdr3_aa: CASSLPAGNTYGYTF
d_call: TRBD2; v_call: TRBV7-2; j_call: TRBJ2-7; clone_size: -; cdr3_length: 15; cdr3_nt: TGTGCCAGCAGCCGGACTAGCGGGACTAACTACGAGCAGTACTTC; cdr3_aa: CASSRTSGTNYEQYF
d_call: -; v_call: TRBV7-2; j_call: TRBJ1-6; clone_size: -; cdr3_length: 16; cdr3_nt: TGTGCCAGCAGCTTAGTAGTGGGGGCCCTTAATTCACCCCTCCACTTT; cdr3_aa: CASSLVVGALNSPLHF
d_call: -; v_call: TRBV7-9; j_call: TRBJ2-3; clone_size: -; cdr3_length: 14; cdr3_nt: TGTGCCAGCAGCGTAGCGGAGCGCACAGATACGCAGTATTTT; cdr3_aa: CASSVAERTDTQYF
d_call: -; v_call: TRBV11-2; j_call: TRBJ2-7; clone_size: once; cdr3_length: 12; cdr3_nt: TGTGCCAGCAGCTTAGGGTCCTACGCGCAGTACTTC; cdr3_aa: CASSLGSYAQYF
d_call: -; v_call: TRBV5-4; j_call: TRBJ2-5; clone_size: -; cdr3_length: 11; cdr3_nt: TGTGCCAGCAGCTTGGGCGAGCGGGAGTACTTC; cdr3_aa: CASSLGEREYF
d_call: -; v_call: TRBV3-1/TRBV3-2; j_call: TRBJ1-2; clone_size: -; cdr3_length: 12; cdr3_nt: TGTGCCAGCAGCCAAGTTAGAGGCGGCTACACCTTC; cdr3_aa: CASSQVRGGYTF